Below, one T cell receptor (beta chain) is given with its context. The antigen this receptor binds is unknown. Per-base qualities were not stored, and no clone one base away is much larger. TCRbeta CDR3 regions were amplified from genomic DNA using the immunoSEQ Assay, a bias-controlled multiplex PCR. In the source study's methods: The number of nucleated cells in each sample was estimated from the amplification of reference gene primers within the assay. To quantify the absolute abundance of each unique TCRbeta CDR3 rearrangement, sequence reads were collapsed and filtered. For each sample, productive Simpson clonality was calculated by taking the square root of Simpson's diversity index across productive rearrangements. TCRdb retrieved this table from immuneACCESS and kept in-frame rearrangements only. Not all clones are present; in checked studies, unresolved V genes account for under half, and no reason is known for the remainder. The V and J calls and clone size were taken over from that table, and D and trimming were inferred from the DNA. The sample records under 150,000 clones, over 60% of which are singletons. About 8.4% of the sample is held by the ten biggest clonotypes.

Sequences SGHTA (CDR1) and FQGNSA (CDR2) are obtained from the germline V gene. Including cysteine and phenylalanine, the CDR3 has 14 amino acids. Of all the DNA, just the CDR3 is kept, 42 bases in frame from base 1. V is clipped by 5 bases and J by 10 bases, and the sequence between their germline boundaries is 18 bases long. This sample stems from a study of blood T cell repertoires in COVID-19 (dated by TCRdb to 2020 to 2021). At the level of the whole study: Collaborator samples came from the United States, Italy and Spain and covered acute and convalescent phases of COVID-19. The samples were drawn from two sources: the first 160 participants of the ongoing ImmuneRACE study, and 1,200 or so subjects contributed by 6 global collaborators. A de-identified subject ID, COVID-19 status, age in years and sex were almost always included in the sample metadata. Subjects who had been exposed to COVID-19, were actively infected with it, or had recovered from it provided the deeply sampled blood TCRbeta repertoires that made up the dataset. HLA class I and class II types, where available, came from metadata supplied by the sample provider rather than from assay-based typing. The repertoires were released in a freely available public database meant as a resource for research on the immune response to SARS-CoV-2. The material from the prospective study consisted of cDNA or gDNA derived from T cells, B-cell-depleted T cells, or PBMCs. Beyond this particular receptor, the publication reports: How much clinical and demographic metadata was included differed by source and by participant, and the metadata was provided uncurated.

The collaborating institutions used their own protocols to collect whole blood in K2EDTA tubes. For TCRbeta analysis, collaborators shipped samples as frozen whole blood, isolated PBMCs, or DNA extracted from either of those sample types. The source material was peripheral blood. This TCR came from a woman aged 50 to 60 with active or convalescent COVID-19. This receptor chain uses TRBV7-2 and TRBJ2-1; the D segment could be TRBD2, given 6 matching bases. The nucleotide sequence is TGTGCCAGCAGCCCATCACGGGAGTATCGGGAGCAGTTCTTC. Its coded protein is CASSPSREYREQFF.